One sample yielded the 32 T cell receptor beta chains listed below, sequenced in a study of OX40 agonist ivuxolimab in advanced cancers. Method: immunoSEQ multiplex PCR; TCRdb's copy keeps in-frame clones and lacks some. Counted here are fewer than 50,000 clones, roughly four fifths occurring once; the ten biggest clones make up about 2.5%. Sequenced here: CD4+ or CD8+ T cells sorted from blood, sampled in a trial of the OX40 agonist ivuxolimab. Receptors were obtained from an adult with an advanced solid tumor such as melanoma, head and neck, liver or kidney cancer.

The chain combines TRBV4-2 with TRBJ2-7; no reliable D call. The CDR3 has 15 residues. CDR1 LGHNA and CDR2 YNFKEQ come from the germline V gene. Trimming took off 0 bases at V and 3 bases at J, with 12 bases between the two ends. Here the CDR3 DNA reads TGTGCCAGCAGCCAAGATCTTAACTTGATCTACGAGCAGTACGTC. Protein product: CASSQDLNLIYEQYV.

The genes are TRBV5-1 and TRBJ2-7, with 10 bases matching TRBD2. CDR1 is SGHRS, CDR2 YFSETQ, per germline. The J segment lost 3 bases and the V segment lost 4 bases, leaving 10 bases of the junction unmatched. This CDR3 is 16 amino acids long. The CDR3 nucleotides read TGCGCCAGCAGCCCGGAGGCTAGCGGGAGCATCTACGAGCAGTACTTC. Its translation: CASSPEASGSIYEQYF.

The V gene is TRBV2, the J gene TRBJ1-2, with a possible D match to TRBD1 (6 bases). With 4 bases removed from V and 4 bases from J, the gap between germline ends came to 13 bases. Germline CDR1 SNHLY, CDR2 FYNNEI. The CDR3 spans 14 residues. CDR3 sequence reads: CASSVRTGRYGYTF. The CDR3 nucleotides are TGTGCCAGCAGTGTCAGAACAGGGCGCTATGGCTACACCTTC.

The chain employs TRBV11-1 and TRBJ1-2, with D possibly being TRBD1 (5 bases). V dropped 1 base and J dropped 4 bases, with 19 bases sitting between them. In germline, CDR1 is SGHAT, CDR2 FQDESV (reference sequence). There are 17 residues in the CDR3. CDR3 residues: CASSLDLRSTEVYGYTF. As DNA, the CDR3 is TGTGCCAGCAGCTTAGATCTTCGATCGACAGAAGTCTATGGCTACACCTTC.

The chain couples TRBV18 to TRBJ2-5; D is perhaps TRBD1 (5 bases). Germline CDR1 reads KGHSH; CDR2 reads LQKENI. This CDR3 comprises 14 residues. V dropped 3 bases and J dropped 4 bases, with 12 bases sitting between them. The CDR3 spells CASSPTPRVETQYF. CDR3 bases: TGTGCCAGCTCACCTACACCCAGGGTAGAGACCCAGTACTTC. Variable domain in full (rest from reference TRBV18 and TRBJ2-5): NAGVMQNPRHLVRRRGQEARLRCSPMKGHSHVYWYRQLPEEGLKFMVYLQKENIIDESGMPKERFSAEFPKEGPSILRIQQVVRGDSAAYFCASSPTPRVETQYFGPGTRLLVL.

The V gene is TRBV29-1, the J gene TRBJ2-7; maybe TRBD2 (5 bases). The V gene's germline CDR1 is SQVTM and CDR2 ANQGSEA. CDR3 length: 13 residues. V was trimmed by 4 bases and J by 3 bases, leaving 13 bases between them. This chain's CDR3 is CSVVSGKGYEQYF. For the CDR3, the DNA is TGCAGCGTTGTTTCGGGGAAAGGCTACGAGCAGTACTTC.

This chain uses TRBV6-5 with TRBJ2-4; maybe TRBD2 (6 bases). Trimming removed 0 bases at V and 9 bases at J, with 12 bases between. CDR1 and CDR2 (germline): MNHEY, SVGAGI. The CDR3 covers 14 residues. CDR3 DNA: TGTGCCAGCAGTTACTCGGGCGGGAAGGGCATTCAGTACTTC. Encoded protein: CASSYSGGKGIQYF.

This chain's CDR3 is CASSWLATDTQYF. The CDR3 DNA follows: TGTGCCAGCAGCTGGCTAGCAACAGATACGCAGTATTTT. The chain joins TRBV13 to TRBJ2-3; TRBD2 is a possible D gene (5 bases). Germline CDR1 and CDR2: PRHDT and FYEKMQ (reference sequence). The CDR3 spans 13 residues. Trimming stripped 4 bases from V and 3 bases from J, with 8 bases between.

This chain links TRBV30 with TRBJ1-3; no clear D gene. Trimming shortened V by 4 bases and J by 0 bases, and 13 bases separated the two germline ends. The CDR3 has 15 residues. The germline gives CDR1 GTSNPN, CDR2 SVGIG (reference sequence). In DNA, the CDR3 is TGTGCCTGGAAAGTAGGTCGAATCTCTGGAAACACCATATATTTT. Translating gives CAWKVGRISGNTIYF. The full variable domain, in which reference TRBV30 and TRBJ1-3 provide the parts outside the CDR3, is SQTIHQWPATLVQPVGSPLSLECTVEGTSNPNLYWYRQAAGRGLQLLFYSVGIGQISSEVPQNLSASRPQDRQFILSSKKLLLSDSGFYLCAWKVGRISGNTIYFGEGSWLTVV.

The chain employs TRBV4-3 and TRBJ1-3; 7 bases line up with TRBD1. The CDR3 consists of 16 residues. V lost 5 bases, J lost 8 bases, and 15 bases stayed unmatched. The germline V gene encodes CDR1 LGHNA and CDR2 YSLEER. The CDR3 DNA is TGCGCCAGCAGCTCAGGGGGGAGGCCTCTTGGCGACACCATATATTTT. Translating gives CASSSGGRPLGDTIYF.

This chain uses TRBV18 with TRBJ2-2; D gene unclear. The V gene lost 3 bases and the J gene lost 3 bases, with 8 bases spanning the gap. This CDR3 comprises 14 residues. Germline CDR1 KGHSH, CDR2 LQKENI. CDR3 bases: TGTGCCAGCTCACCGGGCTTGGACACCGGGGAGCTGTTTTTT. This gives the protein CASSPGLDTGELFF.

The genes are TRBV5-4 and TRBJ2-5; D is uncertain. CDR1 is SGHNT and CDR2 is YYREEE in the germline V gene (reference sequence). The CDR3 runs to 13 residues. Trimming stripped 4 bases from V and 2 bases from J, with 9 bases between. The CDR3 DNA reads TGTGCCAGCAGCCTTTCGTTGCAAGAGACCCAGTACTTC. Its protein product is CASSLSLQETQYF.

The CDR3 DNA is TGTGCCAGTATGGACGGGAGGAACACTGAAGCTTTCTTT. Encoded protein: CASMDGRNTEAFF. The chain is built from TRBV19 and TRBJ1-1; no clear D gene. This CDR3 spans 13 amino acids. Germline V gene data show CDR1 as LNHDA and CDR2 as SQIVND (reference sequence). V was clipped by 7 bases and J by 1 base, with 10 bases between them.

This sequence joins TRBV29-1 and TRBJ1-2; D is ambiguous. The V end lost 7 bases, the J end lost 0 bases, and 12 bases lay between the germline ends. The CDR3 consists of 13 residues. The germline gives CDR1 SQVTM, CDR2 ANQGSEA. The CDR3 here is CSALLVTNYGYTF. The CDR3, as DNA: TGCAGCGCTCTTCTAGTTACTAACTATGGCTACACCTTC.

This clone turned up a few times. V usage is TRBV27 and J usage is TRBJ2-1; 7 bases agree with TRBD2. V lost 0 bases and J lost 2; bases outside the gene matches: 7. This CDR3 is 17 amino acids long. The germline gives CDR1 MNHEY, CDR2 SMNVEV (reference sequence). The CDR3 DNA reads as TGTGCCAGCAGTTTATCCCCGGCGGGAGTCACCTACAATGAGCAGTTCTTC. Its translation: CASSLSPAGVTYNEQFF.

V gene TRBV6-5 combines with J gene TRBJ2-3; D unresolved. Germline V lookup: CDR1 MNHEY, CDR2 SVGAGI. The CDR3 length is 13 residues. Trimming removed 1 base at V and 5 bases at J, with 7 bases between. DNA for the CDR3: TGTGCCAGCAGTTACTGGATCGGAGATACGCAGTATTTT. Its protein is CASSYWIGDTQYF.

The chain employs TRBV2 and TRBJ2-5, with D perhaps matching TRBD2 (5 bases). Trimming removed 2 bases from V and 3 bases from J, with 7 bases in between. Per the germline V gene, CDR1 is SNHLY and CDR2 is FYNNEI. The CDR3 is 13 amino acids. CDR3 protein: CASSEQRKETQYF. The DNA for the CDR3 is TGTGCCAGCAGTGAACAGCGGAAAGAGACCCAGTACTTC.

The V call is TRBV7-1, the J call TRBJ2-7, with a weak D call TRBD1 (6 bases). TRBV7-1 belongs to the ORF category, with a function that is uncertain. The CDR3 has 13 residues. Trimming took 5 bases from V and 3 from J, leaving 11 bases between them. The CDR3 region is CASSVDRNYEQYV. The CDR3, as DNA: TGTGCCAGCAGCGTCGACAGGAACTACGAGCAGTACGTC.

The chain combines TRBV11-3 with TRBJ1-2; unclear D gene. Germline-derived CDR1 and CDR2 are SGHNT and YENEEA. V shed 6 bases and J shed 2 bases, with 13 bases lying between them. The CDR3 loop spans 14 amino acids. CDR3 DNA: TGTGCCAGCAGTGCGGGCACCCCAAACTATGGCTACACCTTC. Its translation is CASSAGTPNYGYTF.

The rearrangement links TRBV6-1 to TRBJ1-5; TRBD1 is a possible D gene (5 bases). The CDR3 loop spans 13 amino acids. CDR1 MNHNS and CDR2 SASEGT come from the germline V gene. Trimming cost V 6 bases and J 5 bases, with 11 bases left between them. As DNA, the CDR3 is TGTGCCAGCAGGAATACCAGGGATCAGCCCCAGCATTTT. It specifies CASRNTRDQPQHF.

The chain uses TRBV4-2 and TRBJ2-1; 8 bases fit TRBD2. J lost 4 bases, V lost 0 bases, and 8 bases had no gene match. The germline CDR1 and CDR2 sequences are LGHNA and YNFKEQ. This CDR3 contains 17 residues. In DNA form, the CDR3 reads TGTGCCAGCAGCCAAGATTCCCGGGAGGGCTTATACAATGAGCAGTTCTTC. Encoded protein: CASSQDSREGLYNEQFF.

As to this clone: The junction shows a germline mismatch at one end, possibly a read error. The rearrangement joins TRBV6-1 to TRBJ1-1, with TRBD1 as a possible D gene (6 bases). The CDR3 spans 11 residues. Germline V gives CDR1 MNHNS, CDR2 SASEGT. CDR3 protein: CASSTITGWVF. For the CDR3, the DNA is TGTGCCAGCAGCACTATCACAGGGTGGGTCTTT.

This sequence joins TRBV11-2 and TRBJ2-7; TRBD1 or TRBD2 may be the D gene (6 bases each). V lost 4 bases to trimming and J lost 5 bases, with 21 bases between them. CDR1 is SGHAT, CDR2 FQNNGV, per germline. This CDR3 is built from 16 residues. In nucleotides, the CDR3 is TGTGCCAGCAGCTGGGGGCGAACGGGAGTGATCGACGAGCAGTACTTC. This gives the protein CASSWGRTGVIDEQYF.

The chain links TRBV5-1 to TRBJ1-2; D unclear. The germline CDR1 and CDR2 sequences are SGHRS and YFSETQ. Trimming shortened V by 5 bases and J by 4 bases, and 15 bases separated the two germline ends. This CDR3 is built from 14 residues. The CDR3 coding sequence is TGCGCCAGCAGTCCAGGAGACACCAGCTATGGCTACACCTTC. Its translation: CASSPGDTSYGYTF.

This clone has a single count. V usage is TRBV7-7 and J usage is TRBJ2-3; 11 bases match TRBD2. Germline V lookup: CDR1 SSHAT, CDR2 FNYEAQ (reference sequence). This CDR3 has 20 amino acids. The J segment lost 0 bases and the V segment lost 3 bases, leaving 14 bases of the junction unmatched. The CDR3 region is CASSFRRVAGGPYSTDTQYF. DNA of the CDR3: TGTGCCAGCAGCTTCCGGCGGGTAGCGGGAGGGCCTTATAGCACAGATACGCAGTATTTT.

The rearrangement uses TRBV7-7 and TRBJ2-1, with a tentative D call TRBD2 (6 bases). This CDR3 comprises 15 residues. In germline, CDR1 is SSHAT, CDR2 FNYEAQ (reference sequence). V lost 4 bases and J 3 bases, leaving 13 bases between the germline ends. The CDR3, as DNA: TGTGCCAGCAGCTCCGGGAGTGCTGACTACAATGAGCAGTTCTTC. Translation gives CASSSGSADYNEQFF.

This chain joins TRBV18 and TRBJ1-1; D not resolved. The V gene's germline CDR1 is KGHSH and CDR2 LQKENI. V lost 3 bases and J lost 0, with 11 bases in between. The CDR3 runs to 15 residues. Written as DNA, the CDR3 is TGTGCCAGCTCACCGAGATTGGTGATGAACACTGAAGCTTTCTTT. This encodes CASSPRLVMNTEAFF.

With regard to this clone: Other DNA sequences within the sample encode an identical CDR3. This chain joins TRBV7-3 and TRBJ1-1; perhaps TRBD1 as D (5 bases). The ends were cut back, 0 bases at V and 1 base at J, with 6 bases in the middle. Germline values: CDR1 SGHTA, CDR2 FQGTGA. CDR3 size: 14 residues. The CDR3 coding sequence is TGTGCCAGCAGCTTAACGGGGGGGAACACTGAAGCTTTCTTT. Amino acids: CASSLTGGNTEAFF.

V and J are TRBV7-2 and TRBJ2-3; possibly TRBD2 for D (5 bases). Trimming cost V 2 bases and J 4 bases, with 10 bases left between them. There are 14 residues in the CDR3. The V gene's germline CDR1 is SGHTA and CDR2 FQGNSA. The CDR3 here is CASSLLGGSDTQYF. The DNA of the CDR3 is TGTGCCAGCAGCTTACTAGGCGGGTCAGATACGCAGTATTTT.

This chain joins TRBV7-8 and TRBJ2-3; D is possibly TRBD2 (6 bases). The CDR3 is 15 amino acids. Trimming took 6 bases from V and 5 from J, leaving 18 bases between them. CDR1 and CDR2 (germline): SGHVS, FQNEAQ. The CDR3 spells CASRRGRRAEDTQYF. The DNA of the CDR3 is TGTGCCAGCAGGAGGGGTAGGAGGGCCGAAGATACGCAGTATTTT.

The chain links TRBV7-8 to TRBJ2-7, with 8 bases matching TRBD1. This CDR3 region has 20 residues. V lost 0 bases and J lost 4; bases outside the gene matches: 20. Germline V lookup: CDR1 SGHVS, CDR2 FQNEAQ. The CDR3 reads CASSLAPAGGVYGPEYEQYV. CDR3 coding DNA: TGTGCCAGCAGCTTAGCGCCGGCAGGGGGCGTGTATGGGCCGGAATACGAGCAGTACGTC.

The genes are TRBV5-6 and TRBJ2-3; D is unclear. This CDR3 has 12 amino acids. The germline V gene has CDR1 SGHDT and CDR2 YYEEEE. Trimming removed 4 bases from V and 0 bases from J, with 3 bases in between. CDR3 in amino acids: CASSLSTDTQYF. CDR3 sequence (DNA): TGTGCCAGCAGCCTGAGCACAGATACGCAGTATTTT.